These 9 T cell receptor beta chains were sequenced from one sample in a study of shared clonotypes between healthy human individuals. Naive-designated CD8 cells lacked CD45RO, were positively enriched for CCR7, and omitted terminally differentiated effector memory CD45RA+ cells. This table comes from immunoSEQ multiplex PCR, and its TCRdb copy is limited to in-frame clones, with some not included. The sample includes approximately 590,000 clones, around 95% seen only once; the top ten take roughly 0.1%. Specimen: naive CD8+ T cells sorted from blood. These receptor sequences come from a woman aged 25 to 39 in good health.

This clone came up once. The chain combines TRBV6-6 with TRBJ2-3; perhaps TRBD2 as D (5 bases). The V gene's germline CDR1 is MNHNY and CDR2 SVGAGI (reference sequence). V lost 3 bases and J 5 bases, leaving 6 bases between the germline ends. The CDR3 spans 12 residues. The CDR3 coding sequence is TGTGCCAGCAGTTATGCGGGAGATACGCAGTATTTT. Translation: CASSYAGDTQYF.

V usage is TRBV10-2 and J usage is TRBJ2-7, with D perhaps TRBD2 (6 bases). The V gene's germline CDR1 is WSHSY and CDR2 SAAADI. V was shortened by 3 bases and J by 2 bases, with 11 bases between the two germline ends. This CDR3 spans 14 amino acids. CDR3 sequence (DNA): TGCGCCAGCAGTGATTGGACTAACCCCTACGAGCAGTACTTC. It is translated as CASSDWTNPYEQYF.

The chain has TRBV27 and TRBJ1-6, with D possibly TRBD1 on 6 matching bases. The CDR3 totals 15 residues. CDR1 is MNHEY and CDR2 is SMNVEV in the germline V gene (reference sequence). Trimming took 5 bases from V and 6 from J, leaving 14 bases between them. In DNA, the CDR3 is TGTGCCAGCAGTACCTCCGCGGGGGCTAATTCACCCCTCCACTTT. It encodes CASSTSAGANSPLHF.

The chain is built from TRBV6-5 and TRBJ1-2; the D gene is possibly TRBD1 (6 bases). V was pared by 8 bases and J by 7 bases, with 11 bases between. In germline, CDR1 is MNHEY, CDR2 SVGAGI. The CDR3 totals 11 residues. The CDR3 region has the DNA TGTGCCAGCGAGGGGGGGGGTGGCTACACCTTC. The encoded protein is CASEGGGGYTF.

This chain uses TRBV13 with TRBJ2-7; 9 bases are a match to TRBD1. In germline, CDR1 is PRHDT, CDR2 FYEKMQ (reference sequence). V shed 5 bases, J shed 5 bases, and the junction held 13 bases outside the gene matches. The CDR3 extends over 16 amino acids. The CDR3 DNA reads TGTGCCAGCAGCCAAGACCGGGGACAGGGTGTCCACGAGCAGTACTTC. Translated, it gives CASSQDRGQGVHEQYF.

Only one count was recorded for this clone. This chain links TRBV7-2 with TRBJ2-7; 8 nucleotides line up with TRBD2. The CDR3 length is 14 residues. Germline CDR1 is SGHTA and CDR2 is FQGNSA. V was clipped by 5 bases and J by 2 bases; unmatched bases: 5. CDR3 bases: TGTGCCAGCAGCCCAGGGACTAGAGCCTACGAGCAGTACTTC. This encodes CASSPGTRAYEQYF.

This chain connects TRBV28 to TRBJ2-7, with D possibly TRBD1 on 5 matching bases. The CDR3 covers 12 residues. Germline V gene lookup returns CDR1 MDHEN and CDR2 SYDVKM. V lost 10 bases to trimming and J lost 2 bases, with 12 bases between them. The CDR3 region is CATSQDTYEQYF. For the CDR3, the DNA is TGTGCCACCTCACAGGATACCTACGAGCAGTACTTC.

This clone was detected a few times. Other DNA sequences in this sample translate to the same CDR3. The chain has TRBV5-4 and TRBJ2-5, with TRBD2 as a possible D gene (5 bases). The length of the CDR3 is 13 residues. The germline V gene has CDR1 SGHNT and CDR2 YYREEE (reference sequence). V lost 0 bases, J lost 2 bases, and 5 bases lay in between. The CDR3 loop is CASSLERQETQYF. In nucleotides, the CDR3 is TGTGCCAGCAGCTTGGAGCGGCAAGAGACCCAGTACTTC.

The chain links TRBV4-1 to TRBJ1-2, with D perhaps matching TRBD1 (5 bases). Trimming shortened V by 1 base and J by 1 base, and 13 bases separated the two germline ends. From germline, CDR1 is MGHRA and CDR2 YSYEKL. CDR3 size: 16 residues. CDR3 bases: TGCGCCAGCAGCCAAGGGCAGGGAGACTTTAACTATGGCTACACCTTC. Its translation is CASSQGQGDFNYGYTF.